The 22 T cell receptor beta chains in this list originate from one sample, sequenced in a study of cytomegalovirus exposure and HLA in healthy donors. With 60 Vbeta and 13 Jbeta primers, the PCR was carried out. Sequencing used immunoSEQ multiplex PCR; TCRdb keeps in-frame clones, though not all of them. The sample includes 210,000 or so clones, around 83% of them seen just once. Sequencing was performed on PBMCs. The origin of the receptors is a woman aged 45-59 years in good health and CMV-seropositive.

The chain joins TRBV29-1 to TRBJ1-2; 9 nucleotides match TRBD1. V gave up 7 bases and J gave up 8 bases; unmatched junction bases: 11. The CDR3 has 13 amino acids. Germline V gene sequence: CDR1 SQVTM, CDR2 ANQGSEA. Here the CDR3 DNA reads TGCAGCGGCTTACCGGGACAGGGAGGCGGCTACACCTTC. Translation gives CSGLPGQGGGYTF.

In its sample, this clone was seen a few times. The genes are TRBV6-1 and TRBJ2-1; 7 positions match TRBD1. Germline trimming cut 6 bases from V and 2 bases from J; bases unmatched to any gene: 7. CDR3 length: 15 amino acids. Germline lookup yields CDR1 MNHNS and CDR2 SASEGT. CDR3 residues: CASRSTGVAYNEQFF. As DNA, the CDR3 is TGTGCCAGCAGATCTACAGGGGTCGCCTACAATGAGCAGTTCTTC.

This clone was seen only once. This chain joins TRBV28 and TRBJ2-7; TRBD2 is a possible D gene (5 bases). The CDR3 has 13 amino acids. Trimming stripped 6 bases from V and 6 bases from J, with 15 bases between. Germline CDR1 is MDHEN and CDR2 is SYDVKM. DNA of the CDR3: TGTGCCAGCAGAGAGAGCGGTGGGGTCGAGCAGTACTTC. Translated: CASRESGGVEQYF.

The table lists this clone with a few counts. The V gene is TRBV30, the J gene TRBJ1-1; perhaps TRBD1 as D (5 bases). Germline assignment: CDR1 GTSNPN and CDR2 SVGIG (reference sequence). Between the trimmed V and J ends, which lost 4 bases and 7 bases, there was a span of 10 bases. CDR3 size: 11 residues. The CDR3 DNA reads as TGTGCCTGGACCTTAACAGGTGAAGCTTTCTTT. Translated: CAWTLTGEAFF.

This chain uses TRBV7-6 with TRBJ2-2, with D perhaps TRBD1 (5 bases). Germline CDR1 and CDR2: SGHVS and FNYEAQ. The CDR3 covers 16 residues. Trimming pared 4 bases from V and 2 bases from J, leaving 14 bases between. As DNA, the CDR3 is TGTGCCAGCAGCTCAACCGACAGACCAAACACCGGGGAGCTGTTTTTT. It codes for CASSSTDRPNTGELFF.

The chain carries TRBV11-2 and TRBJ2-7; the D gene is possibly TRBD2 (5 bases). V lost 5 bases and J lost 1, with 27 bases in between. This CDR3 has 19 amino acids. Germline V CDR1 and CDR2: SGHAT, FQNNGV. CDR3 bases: TGTGCCAGCAGCCTTAGAAGAGAGGGTTTTGCGGGTCCTTCCTACGAGCAGTACTTC. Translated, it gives CASSLRREGFAGPSYEQYF. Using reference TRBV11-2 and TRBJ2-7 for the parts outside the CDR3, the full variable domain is EAGVAQSPRYKIIEKRQSVAFWCNPISGHATLYWYQQILGQGPKLLIQFQNNGVVDDSQLPKDRFSAERLKGVDSTLKIQPAKLEDSAVYLCASSLRREGFAGPSYEQYFGPGTRLTVT.

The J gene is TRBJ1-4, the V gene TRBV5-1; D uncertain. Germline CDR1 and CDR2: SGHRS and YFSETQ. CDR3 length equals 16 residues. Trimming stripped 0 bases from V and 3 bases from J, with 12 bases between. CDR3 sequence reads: CASSLGAYGPNEKLFF. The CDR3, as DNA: TGCGCCAGCAGCTTGGGGGCATACGGTCCTAATGAAAAACTGTTTTTT.

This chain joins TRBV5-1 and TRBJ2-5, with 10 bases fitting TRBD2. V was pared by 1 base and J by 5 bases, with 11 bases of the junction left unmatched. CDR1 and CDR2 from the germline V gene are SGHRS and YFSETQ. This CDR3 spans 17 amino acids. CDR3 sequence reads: CASSLMGAGGKAETQYF. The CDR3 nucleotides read TGCGCCAGCAGCTTGATGGGAGCGGGGGGGAAGGCGGAGACCCAGTACTTC.

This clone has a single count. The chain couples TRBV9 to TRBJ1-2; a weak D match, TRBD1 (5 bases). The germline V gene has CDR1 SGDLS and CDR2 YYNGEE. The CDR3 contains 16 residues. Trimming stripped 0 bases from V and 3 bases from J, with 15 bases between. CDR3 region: CASSVGTGSYDYGYTF. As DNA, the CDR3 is TGTGCCAGCAGCGTAGGAACAGGATCTTACGACTATGGCTACACCTTC.

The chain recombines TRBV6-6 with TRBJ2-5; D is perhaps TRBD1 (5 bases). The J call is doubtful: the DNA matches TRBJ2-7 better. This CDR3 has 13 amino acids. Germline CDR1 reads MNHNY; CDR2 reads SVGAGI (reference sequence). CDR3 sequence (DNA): TGTGCCAGCACCGAACAGGACGCTTACGAGCAGTACTTC. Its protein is CASTEQDAYEQYF.

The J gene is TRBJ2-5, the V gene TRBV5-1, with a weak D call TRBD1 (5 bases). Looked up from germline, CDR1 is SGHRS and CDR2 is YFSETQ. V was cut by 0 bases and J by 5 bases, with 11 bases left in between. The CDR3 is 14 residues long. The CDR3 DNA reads TGCGCCAGCAGCTTGGAGGGGCCTACGGAGACCCAGTACTTC. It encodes CASSLEGPTETQYF. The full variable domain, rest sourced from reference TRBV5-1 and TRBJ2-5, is KAGVTQTPRYLIKTRGQQVTLSCSPISGHRSVSWYQQTPGQGLQFLFEYFSETQRNKGNFPGRFSGRQFSNSRSEMNVSTLELGDSALYLCASSLEGPTETQYFGPGTRLLVL.

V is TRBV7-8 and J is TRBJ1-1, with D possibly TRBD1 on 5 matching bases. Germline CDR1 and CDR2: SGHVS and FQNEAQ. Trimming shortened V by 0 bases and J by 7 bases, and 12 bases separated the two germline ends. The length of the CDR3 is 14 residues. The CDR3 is CASSLAGGGGEAFF. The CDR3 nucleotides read TGTGCCAGCAGCTTAGCTGGCGGGGGGGGTGAAGCTTTCTTT.

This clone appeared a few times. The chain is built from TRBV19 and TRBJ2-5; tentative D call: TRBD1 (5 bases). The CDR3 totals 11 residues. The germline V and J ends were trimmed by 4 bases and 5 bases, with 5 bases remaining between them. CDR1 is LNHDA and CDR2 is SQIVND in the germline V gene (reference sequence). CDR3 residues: CASSTGETQYF. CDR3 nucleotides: TGTGCCAGTAGTACAGGGGAGACCCAGTACTTC.

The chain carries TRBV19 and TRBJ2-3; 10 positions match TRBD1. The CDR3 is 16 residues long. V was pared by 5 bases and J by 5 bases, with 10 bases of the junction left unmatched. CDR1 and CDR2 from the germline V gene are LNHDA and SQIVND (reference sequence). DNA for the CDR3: TGTGCCAGTAGTGTGAGACAGGGGGCTCCGGGAGATACGCAGTATTTT. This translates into CASSVRQGAPGDTQYF. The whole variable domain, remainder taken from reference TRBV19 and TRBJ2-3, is DGGITQSPKYLFRKEGQNVTLSCEQNLNHDAMYWYRQDPGQGLRLIYYSQIVNDFQKGDIAEGYSVSREKKESFPLTVTSAQKNPTAFYLCASSVRQGAPGDTQYFGPGTRLTVL.

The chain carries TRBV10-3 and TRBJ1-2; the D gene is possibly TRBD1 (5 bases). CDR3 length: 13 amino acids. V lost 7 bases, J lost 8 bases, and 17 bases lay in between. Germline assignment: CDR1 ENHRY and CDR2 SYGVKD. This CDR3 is CAITRGGMKGYTF. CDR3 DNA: TGTGCCATCACCCGCGGGGGAATGAAGGGCTACACCTTC.

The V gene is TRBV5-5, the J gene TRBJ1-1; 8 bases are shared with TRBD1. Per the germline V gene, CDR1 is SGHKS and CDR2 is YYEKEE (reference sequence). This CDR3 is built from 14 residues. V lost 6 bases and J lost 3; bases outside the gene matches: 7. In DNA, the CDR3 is TGTGCCAGCACCACTGACAGGGGAGACACTGAAGCTTTCTTT. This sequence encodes CASTTDRGDTEAFF.

The CDR3 reads CASSSAGQARDTQYF. The CDR3 DNA reads TGTGCCAGCAGCTCAGCAGGACAGGCGAGAGATACGCAGTATTTT. The chain links TRBV7-3 to TRBJ2-3; TRBD1 agrees at 7 bases. The CDR3 loop spans 15 amino acids. With V trimmed by 4 bases and J by 5 bases, 9 bases remained unmatched. Germline CDR1 is SGHTA and CDR2 is FQGTGA.

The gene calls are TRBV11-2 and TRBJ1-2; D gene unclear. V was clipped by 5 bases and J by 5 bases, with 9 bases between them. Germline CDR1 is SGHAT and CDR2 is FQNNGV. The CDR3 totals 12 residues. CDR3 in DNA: TGTGCCAGCAGCCAAGCCCGTTATGGCTACACCTTC. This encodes CASSQARYGYTF.

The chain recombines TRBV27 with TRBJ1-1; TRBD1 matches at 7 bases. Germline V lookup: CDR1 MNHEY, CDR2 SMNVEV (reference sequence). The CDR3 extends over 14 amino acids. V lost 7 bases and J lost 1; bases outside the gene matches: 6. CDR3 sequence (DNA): TGTGCCAGCAACCTCAGGGGGGCGAACACTGAAGCTTTCTTT. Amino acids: CASNLRGANTEAFF.

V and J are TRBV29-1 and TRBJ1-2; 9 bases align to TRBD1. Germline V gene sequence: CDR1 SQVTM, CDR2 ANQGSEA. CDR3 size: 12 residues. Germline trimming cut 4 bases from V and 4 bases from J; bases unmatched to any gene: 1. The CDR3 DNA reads TGCAGCGTTGGACAGGGGGGCTATGGCTACACCTTC. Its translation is CSVGQGGYGYTF.

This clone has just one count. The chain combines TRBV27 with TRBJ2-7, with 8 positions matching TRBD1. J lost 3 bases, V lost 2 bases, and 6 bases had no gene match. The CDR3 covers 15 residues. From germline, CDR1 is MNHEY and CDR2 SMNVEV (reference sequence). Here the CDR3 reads CASSLVQGGLYEQYF. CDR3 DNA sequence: TGTGCCAGCAGTTTAGTACAGGGGGGCCTCTACGAGCAGTACTTC.

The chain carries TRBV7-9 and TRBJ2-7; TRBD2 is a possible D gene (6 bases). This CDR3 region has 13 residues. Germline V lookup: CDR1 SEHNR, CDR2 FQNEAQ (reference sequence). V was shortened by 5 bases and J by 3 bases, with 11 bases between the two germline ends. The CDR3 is CASSLGGIYEQYF. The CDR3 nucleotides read TGTGCCAGCAGCCTCGGCGGGATCTACGAGCAGTACTTC.